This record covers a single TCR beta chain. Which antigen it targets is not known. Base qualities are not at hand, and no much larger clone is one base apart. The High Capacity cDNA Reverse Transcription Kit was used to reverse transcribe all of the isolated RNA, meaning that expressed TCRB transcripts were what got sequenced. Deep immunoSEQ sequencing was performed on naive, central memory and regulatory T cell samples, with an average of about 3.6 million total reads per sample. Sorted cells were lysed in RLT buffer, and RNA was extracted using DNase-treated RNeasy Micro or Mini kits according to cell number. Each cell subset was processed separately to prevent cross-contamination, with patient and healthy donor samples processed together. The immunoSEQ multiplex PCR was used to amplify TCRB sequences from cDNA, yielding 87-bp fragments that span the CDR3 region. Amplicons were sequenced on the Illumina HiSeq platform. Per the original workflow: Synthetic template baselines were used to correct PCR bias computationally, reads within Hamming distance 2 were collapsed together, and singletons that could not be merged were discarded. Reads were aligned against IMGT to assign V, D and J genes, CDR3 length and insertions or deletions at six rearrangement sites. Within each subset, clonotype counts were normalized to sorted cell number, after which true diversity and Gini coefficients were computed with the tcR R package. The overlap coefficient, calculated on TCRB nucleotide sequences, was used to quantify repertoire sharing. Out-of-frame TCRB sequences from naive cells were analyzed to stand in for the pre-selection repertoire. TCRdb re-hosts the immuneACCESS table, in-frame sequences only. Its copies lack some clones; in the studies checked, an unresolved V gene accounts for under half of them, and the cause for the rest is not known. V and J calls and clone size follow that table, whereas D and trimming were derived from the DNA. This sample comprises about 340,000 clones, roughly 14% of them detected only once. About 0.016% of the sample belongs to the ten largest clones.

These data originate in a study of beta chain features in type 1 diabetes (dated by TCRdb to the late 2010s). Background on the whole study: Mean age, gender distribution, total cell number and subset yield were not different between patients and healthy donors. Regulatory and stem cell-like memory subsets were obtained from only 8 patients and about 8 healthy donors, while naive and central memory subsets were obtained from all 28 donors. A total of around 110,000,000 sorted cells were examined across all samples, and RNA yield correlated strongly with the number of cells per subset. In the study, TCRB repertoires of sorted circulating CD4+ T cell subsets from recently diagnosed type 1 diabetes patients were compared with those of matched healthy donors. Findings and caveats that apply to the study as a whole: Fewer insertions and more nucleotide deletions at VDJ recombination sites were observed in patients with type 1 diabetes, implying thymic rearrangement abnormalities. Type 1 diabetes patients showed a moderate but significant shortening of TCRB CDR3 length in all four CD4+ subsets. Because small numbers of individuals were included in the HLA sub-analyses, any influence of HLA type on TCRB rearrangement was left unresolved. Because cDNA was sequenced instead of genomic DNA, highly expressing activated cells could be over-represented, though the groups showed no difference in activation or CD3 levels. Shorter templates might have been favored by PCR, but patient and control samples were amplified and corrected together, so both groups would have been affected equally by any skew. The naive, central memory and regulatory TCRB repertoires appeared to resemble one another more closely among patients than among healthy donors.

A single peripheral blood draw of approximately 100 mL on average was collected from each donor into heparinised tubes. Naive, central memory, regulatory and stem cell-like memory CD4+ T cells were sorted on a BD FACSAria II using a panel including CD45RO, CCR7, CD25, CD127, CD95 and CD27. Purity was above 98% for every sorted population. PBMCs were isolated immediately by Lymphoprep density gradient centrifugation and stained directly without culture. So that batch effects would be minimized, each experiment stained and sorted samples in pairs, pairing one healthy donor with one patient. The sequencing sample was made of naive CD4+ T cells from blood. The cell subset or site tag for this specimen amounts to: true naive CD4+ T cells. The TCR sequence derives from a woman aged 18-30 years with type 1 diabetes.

The DNA sequence is given as TGTGCCAGCAGCCAAACCCGGACACGAGTGATTCAGCCCCAGCATTTT. Translation gives CASSQTRTRVIQPQHF. The sequence links TRBV7-8 to TRBJ1-5; the D gene is perhaps TRBD1, from 5 matching bases. Including cysteine and phenylalanine, the CDR3 has 16 amino acids. Left in the record is the CDR3 DNA by itself, 48 bases read in frame from the first base. From the germline V gene, CDR1 is SGHVS and CDR2 is FQNEAQ. The V and J ends are trimmed by 5 bases and 6 bases, leaving 20 bases between them.